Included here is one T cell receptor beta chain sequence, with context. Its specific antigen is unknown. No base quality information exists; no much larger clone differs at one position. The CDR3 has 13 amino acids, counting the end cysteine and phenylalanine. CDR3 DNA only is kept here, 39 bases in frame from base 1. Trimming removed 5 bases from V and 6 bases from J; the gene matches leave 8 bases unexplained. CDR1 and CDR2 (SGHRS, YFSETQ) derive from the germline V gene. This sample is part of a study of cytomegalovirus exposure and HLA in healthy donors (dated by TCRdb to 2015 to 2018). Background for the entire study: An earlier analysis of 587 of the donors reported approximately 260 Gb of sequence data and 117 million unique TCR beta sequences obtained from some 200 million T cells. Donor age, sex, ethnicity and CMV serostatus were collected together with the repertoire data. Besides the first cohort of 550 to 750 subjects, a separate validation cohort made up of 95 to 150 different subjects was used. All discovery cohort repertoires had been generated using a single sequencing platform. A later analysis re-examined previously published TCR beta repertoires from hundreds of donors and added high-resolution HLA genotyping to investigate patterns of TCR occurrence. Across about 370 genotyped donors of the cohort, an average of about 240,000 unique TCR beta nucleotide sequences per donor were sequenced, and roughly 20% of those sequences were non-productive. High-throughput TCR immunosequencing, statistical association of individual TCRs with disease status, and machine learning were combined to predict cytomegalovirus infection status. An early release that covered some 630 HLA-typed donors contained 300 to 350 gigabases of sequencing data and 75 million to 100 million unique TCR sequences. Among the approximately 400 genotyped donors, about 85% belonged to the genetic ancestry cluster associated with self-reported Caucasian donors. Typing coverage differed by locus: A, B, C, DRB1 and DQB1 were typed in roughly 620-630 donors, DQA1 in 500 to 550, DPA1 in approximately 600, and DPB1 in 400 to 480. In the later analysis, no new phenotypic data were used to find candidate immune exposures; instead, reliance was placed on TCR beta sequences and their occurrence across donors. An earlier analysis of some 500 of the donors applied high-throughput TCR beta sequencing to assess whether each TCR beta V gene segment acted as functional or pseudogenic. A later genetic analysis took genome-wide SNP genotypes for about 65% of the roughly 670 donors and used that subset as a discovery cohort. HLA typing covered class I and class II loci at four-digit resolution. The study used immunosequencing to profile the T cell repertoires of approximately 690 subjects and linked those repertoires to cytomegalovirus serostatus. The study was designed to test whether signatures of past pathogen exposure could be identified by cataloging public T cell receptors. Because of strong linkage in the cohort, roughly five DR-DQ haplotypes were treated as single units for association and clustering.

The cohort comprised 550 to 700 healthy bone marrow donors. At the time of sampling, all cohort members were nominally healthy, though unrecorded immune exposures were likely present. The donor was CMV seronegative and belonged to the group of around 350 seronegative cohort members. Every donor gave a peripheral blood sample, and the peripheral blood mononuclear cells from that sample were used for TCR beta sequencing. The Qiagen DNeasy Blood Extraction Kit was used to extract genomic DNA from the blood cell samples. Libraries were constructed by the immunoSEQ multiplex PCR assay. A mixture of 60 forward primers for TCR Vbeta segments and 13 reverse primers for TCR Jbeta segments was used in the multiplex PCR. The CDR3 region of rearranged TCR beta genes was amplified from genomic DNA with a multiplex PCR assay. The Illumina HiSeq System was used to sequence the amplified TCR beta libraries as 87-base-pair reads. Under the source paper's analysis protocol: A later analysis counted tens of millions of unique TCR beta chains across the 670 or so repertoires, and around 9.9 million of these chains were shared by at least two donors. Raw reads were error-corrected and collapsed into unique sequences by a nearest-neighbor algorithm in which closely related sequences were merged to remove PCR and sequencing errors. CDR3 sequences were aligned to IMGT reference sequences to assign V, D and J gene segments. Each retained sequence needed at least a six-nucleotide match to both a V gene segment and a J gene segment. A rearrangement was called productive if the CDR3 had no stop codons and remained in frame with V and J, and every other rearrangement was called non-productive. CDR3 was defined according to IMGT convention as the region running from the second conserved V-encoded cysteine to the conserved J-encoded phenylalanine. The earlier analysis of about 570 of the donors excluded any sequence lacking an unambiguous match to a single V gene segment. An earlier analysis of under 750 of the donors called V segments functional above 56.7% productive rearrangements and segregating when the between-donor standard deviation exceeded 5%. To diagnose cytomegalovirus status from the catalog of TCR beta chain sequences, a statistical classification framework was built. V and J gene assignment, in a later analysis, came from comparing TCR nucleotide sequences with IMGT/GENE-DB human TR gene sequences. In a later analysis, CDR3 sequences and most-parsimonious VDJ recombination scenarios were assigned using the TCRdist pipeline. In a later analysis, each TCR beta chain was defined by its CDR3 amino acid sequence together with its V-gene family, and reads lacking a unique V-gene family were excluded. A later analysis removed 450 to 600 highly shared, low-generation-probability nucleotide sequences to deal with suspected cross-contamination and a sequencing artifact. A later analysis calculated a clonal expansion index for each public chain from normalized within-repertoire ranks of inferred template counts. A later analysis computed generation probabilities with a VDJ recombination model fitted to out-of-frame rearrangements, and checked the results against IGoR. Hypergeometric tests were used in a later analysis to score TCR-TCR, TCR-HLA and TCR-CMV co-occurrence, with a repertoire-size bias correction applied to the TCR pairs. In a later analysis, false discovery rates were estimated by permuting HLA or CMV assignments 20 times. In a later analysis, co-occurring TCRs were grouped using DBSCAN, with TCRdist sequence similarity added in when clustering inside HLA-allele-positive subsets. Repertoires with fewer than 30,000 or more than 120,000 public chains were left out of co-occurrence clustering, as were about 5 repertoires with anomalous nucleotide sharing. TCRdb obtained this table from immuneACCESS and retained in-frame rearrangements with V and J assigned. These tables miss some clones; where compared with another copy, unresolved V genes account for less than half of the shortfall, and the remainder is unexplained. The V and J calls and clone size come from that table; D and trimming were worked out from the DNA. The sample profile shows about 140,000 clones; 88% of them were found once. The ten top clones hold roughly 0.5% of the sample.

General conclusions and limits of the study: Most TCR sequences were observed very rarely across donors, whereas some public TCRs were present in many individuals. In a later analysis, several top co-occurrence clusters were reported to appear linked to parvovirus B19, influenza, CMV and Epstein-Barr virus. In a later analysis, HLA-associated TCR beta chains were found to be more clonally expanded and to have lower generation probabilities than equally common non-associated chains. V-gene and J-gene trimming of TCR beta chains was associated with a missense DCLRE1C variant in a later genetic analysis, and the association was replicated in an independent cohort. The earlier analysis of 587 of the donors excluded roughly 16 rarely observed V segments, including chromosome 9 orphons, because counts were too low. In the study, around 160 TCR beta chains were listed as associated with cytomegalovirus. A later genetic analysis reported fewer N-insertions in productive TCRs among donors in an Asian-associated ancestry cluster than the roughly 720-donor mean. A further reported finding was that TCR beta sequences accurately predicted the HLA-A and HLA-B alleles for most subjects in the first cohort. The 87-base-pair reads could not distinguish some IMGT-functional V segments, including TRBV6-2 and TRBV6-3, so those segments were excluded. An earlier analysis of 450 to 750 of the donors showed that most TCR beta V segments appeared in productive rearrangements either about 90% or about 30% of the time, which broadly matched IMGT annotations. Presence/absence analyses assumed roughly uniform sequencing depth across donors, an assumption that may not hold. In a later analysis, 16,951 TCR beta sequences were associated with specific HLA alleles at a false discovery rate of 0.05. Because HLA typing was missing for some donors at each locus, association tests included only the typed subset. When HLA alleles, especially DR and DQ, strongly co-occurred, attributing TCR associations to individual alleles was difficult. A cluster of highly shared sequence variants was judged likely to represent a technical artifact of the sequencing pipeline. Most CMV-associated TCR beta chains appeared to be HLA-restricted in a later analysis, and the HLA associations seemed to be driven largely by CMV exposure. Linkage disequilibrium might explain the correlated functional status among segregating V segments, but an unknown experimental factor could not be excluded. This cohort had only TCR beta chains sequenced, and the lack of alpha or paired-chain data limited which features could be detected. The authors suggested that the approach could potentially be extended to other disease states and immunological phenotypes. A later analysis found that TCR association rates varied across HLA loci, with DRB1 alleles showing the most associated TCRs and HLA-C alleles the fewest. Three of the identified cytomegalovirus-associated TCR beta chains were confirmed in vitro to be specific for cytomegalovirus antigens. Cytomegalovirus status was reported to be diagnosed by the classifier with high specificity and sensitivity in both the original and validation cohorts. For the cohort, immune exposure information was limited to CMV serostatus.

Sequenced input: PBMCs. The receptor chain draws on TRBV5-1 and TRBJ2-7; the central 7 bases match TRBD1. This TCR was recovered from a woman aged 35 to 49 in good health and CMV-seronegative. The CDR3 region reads CASSLGQAREQYF. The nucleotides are TGCGCCAGCAGTTTAGGACAGGCCCGCGAGCAGTACTTC. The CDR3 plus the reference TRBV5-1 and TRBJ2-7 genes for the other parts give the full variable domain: KAGVTQTPRYLIKTRGQQVTLSCSPISGHRSVSWYQQTPGQGLQFLFEYFSETQRNKGNFPGRFSGRQFSNSRSEMNVSTLELGDSALYLCASSLGQAREQYFGPGTRLTVT.